These T cell receptor beta chains were read from a single sample in a study of cytomegalovirus exposure and HLA in healthy donors. Sequencing was performed with immunoSEQ multiplex PCR; in TCRdb, only in-frame clones are kept and a portion is missing. Counted here are approximately 190,000 clones, around 78% occurring once; the ten biggest clones make up around an eighth. The sequencing sample was made of PBMCs. These receptors were obtained from a woman aged 30 to 39 in good health and CMV-seropositive. The CDR3 runs from the conserved cysteine through the conserved F or W. A D gene is named only where the DNA matches it firmly. Size tells how often a clone was seen (once, few, many) or the class of an expanded clone, and some rows leave it out.

d_gene,v_gene,j_gene,abundance,CDR3nt,CDR3aa
NA,TRBV4-2,TRBJ1-5,once,TGTGCCAGCAGCCAAGATCACCGGGATCAGCCCCAGCATTTT,CASSQDHRDQPQHF
TRBD2,TRBV19,TRBJ2-1,NA,TGTGCCAGTAGGTCTAGCGGGGGGGCAGCCTACAATGAGCAGTTCTTC,CASRSSGGAAYNEQFF
NA,TRBV7-2,TRBJ2-1,NA,TGTGCCAGCAGCTTAACCCCGAGAGTAACGGAGCAGTTCTTC,CASSLTPRVTEQFF
NA,TRBV6-5,TRBJ1-4,NA,TGTGCCAGCAGTTACGACGGGAGTCCAACTAATGAAAAACTGTTTTTT,CASSYDGSPTNEKLFF
NA,TRBV7-6,TRBJ2-7,NA,TGTGCCAGCAGCTTAGGGGTCGGGGAGAGGGAGCAGTACTTC,CASSLGVGEREQYF
NA,TRBV11-2,TRBJ1-3,NA,TGTGCCAGCAGCCCACCTCGGGGGTCTGGAAACACCATATATTTT,CASSPPRGSGNTIYF
NA,TRBV18,TRBJ2-1,NA,TGTGCCAGCTCACCAGGTGGAGAAGTTACTGAGCAGTTCTTC,CASSPGGEVTEQFF
NA,TRBV11-2,TRBJ1-1,NA,TGTGCCAGCAGCTTTTCAGGGGACACTGAAGCTTTCTTT,CASSFSGDTEAFF
TRBD2,TRBV5-1,TRBJ2-1,NA,TGCGCCAGCAGCCCAATAGTAGGGAGGGCCTATGAGCAGTTCTTC,CASSPIVGRAYEQFF
NA,TRBV30,TRBJ1-2,NA,TGTGCCTGGAGTGCAGGGGAAAATGGCTACACCTTC,CAWSAGENGYTF
NA,TRBV7-9,TRBJ2-2,NA,TGTGCCAGCAGCTTAGGGGGACACGGGGAGCTGTTTTTT,CASSLGGHGELFF
NA,TRBV2,TRBJ1-2,NA,TGTGCCAGCAGTTCTACAGGGATTTTAGGCTACACCTTC,CASSSTGILGYTF
NA,TRBV7-6,TRBJ2-7,NA,TGTGCCAGCAGCTTAGGCGTGACGGGAGTAGGATACGAGCAGTACTTC,CASSLGVTGVGYEQYF
NA,TRBV4-1,TRBJ2-7,few,TGCGCCAGCAGCCAAGTAGGTATCGCGCGGAGACTATACGAGCAGTACTTC,CASSQVGIARRLYEQYF
TRBD2,TRBV19,TRBJ2-7,NA,TGTGCCAGTAGCGCGGGGACTAGGGGTTACGAGCAGTACTTC,CASSAGTRGYEQYF
NA,TRBV28,TRBJ2-7,NA,TGTGCCACCTATTCCTCCTACGAGCAGTACTTC,CATYSSYEQYF
TRBD1,TRBV5-5,TRBJ2-3,NA,TGTGCCAGCAGCCGCCGAAGCCCACAGGGGGCCCCCACGAATACGCAGTATTTT,CASSRRSPQGAPTNTQYF
NA,TRBV28,TRBJ1-5,NA,TGTGCCAGCACAAGGGGAGGGATTCGTAGCAATCAGCCCCAGCATTTT,CASTRGGIRSNQPQHF
NA,TRBV4-2,TRBJ1-1,NA,TGTGCCAGCAGCCTCCGCACTGAAGCTTTCTTT,CASSLRTEAFF
NA,TRBV30,TRBJ2-5,NA,TGTGCCTCAGGGGAGGGCCGGGGAGAGACCCAGTACTTC,CASGEGRGETQYF
TRBD2,TRBV5-5,TRBJ2-5,NA,TGTGCCAGCAGCCAACTCACCGGGACTAGCGGGGGGGCAAGGGAGACCCAGTACTTC,CASSQLTGTSGGARETQYF
TRBD1,TRBV5-1,TRBJ2-5,NA,TGCGCCAGCAGCTTGACCCCGGGACAGCAAGAGACCCAGTACTTC,CASSLTPGQQETQYF
NA,TRBV30,TRBJ1-5,NA,TGTGCCTGGAGTGTAAATGCAGGCCAGCCCCAGCATTTT,CAWSVNAGQPQHF
TRBD1,TRBV7-2,TRBJ1-2,NA,TGTGCCAGCAGCTTGACCCCCAGGGGGAACTATGGCTACACCTTC,CASSLTPRGNYGYTF
NA,TRBV28,TRBJ2-1,NA,TGTGCCAGCAGTTTTCCCAGGCCGAACAATGAGCAGTTCTTC,CASSFPRPNNEQFF
NA,TRBV30,TRBJ2-4,NA,TGTGCCTGGAGTGTCGATAATGTACGGGGCATTCAGTACTTC,CAWSVDNVRGIQYF
NA,TRBV27,TRBJ2-7,few,TGTGCCAGCAGTCGGGGGCGGGGGCTGAGCTCCTACGAGCAGTACTTC,CASSRGRGLSSYEQYF
NA,TRBV18,TRBJ1-1,NA,TGTGCCAGCTCACTGACTTCAAGGCCCCTCGGCACTGAAGCTTTCTTT,CASSLTSRPLGTEAFF
TRBD1,TRBV19,TRBJ1-2,NA,TGTGCCAGTACGAGGGACAGGTCTAACTATGGCTACACCTTC,CASTRDRSNYGYTF
NA,TRBV27,TRBJ1-5,once,TGTGCCAGCAGTTCCGTTTCTAGCAATCAGCCCCAGCATTTT,CASSSVSSNQPQHF
TRBD2,TRBV7-2,TRBJ2-5,NA,TGTGCCAGCAGCCCAGGACTAGCGGGAGGAGAGACCCAGTACTTC,CASSPGLAGGETQYF
TRBD2,TRBV2,TRBJ2-3,NA,TGTGCCAGCAGCGGGGGGGGCTATCTAAATACGCAGTATTTT,CASSGGGYLNTQYF
NA,TRBV6-1,TRBJ2-3,once,TGTGCCACCCCGGACATAGCCACAGATACGCAGTATTTT,CATPDIATDTQYF
NA,TRBV9,TRBJ2-7,NA,TGTGCCAGCAGCCCAGAACTCGACAGACCCTACGAGCAGTACTTC,CASSPELDRPYEQYF
TRBD1,TRBV9,TRBJ1-1,few,TGTGCCAGCAGCCTCTACGGGGGGACAGGGACTGAAGCTTTCTTT,CASSLYGGTGTEAFF
TRBD2,TRBV5-5,TRBJ2-1,NA,TGTGCCAGCAGCGTGGGACTAGCGGGAGGGTTCGATGAGCAGTTCTTC,CASSVGLAGGFDEQFF
NA,TRBV6-6,TRBJ1-1,NA,TGTGCCAGCAGTTACCGACAGAGGAACACTGAAGCTTTCTTT,CASSYRQRNTEAFF
NA,TRBV28,TRBJ2-7,NA,TGTGCCAGCAGTCCCCTGGGGGGTAGCTCCTACGAGCAGTACTTC,CASSPLGGSSYEQYF
TRBD1,TRBV9,TRBJ2-4,NA,TGTGCCAGCAGCCCCTACAGGGGGCAGAACATTCAGTACTTC,CASSPYRGQNIQYF
TRBD2,TRBV4-2,TRBJ2-1,once,TGTGCCAGCAGCCAAGTGGGACTAGCGGCCTACAATGAGCAGTTCTTC,CASSQVGLAAYNEQFF
NA,TRBV7-2,TRBJ2-7,NA,TGTGCCAGCAGCCTAGGGGACAAGGAGTACTTC,CASSLGDKEYF
TRBD1,TRBV30,TRBJ1-2,NA,TGTGCCTTGACCGCAGGGGGCATTTATGATGGCTACACCTTC,CALTAGGIYDGYTF
NA,TRBV4-3,TRBJ2-7,NA,TGCGCCAGCAGCCAAGATACTGTGCGGGTACGCGAGCAGTACTTC,CASSQDTVRVREQYF
TRBD2,TRBV5-1,TRBJ2-5,NA,TGCGCCAGCAGCTCGACTAGCGGGATAGAGACCCAGTACTTC,CASSSTSGIETQYF
TRBD1,TRBV6-1,TRBJ1-2,few,TGTGCCAGCAGTGTGGTCCAGGGGGGCGGCTACACCTTC,CASSVVQGGGYTF
TRBD1,TRBV6-6,TRBJ2-5,NA,TGTGCCAGCAGTTACGCAGGGGGCGTACAAGAGACCCAGTACTTC,CASSYAGGVQETQYF
TRBD2,TRBV7-2,TRBJ2-1,NA,TGTGCCAGCAGCTTAGCTTTTAGCGGGGGGTATGAGCAGTTCTTC,CASSLAFSGGYEQFF
TRBD2,TRBV5-4,TRBJ2-7,NA,TGTGCCAGCAGATTGGAGCCTAGCGGGGCCTCCTACGAGCAGTACTTC,CASRLEPSGASYEQYF
NA,TRBV2,TRBJ2-5,NA,TGTGCCAGCAGTGGGCGGGGCGAAAAAGAGACCCAGTACTTC,CASSGRGEKETQYF
TRBD1,TRBV14,TRBJ2-3,NA,TGTGCCAGCAGCCCCACAGGGGGCACAGATACGCAGTATTTT,CASSPTGGTDTQYF
TRBD2,TRBV5-1,TRBJ2-2,NA,TGCGCCAGCAGCTTGGCTCCTAGCGGGAACACCGGGGAGCTGTTTTTT,CASSLAPSGNTGELFF
TRBD2,TRBV11-2,TRBJ2-1,NA,TGTGCCAGCAGCTTATATCGTAGCGGGAGGGCCAATGAGCAGTTCTTC,CASSLYRSGRANEQFF
NA,TRBV7-9,TRBJ1-2,NA,TGTGCCAGCAGCTTAGAGAGCCTTAACTATGGCTACACCTTC,CASSLESLNYGYTF